This T cell receptor beta chain was identified during a study of T cell responses to AZD1222 COVID-19 vaccine. Only a few counts were recorded for this clone. The antigen remains unidentified. Notes on the study in general: Only a handful of AZD1222 recipients, about six in all, had baseline seropositivity. Researchers took repertoire samples only after the peak T cell response had come. Reportedly, close to half of spike-specific TCRs are directed against unmutated variant regions.

Data came from immunoSEQ multiplex PCR; TCRdb stores just in-frame clones and leaves some out. The sample yields about 69,000 clones, over 65% seen once. The CDR3 contains 12 residues. With 3 bases removed from V and 12 bases from J, the gap between germline ends came to 9 bases. From germline, CDR1 is SGHAT and CDR2 FQNNGV. This clonotype originated in an adult who received the AZD1222 COVID-19 vaccine. The rearrangement joins TRBV11-2 to TRBJ1-6; D is possibly TRBD1 (5 bases). Sample: peripheral blood, taken 28 days after the second AZD1222 dose. CDR3 in amino acids: CASSFGGGPLHF. Here the CDR3 DNA reads TGTGCCAGCAGCTTTGGGGGGGGACCCCTCCACTTT. Variable domain in full (rest from reference TRBV11-2 and TRBJ1-6): EAGVAQSPRYKIIEKRQSVAFWCNPISGHATLYWYQQILGQGPKLLIQFQNNGVVDDSQLPKDRFSAERLKGVDSTLKIQPAKLEDSAVYLCASSFGGGPLHFGNGTRLTVT.